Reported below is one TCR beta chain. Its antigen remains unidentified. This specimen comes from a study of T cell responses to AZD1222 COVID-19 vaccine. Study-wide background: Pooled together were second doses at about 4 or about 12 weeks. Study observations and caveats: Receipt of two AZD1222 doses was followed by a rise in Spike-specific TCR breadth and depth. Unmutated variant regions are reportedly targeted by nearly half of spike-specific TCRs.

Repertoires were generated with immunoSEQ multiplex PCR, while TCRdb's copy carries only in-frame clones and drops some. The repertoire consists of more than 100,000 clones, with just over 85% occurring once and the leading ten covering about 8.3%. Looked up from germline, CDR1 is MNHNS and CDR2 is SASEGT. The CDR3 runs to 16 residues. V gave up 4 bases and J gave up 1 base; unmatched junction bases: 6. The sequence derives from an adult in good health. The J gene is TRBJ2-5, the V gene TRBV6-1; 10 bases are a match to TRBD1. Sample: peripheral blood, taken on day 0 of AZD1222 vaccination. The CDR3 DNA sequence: TGTGCCAGCAGTGGGACGGGACAGGGGTTCCAAGAGACCCAGTACTTC. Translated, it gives CASSGTGQGFQETQYF.